This record concerns one T cell receptor (beta chain) sequence. This clonotype was seen many times. Its antigen is currently not known. Nothing much larger sits one base from this clone, and base qualities are not available. TCR beta CDR3 regions were amplified from RNA transcripts. For the first round of RT-PCR on the TCR CDR3, the HTBI primer set was used together with the Qiagen OneStep RT-PCR kit. Libraries were constructed in a second round of multiplex PCR, after which size selection and purification were performed. Sequencing of the libraries was done on an Illumina HiSeq2000 using paired-end 100 bp reads. Regarding the original processing steps: SOAPnuke was used to process the raw data, throwing out any read that contained adapters or uncalled bases, had a mean Phred below 15, or lacked an exact constant-primer or identifier match. COPE v1.2.5 was used to merge high-quality paired reads, and clonotypes were defined as unique nucleotide sequences. MiTCR v1.1 was used to align the clonotypes against IMGT TRBV, TRBD and TRBJ reference segments. Analysis was restricted to V-J combinations with a frequency above 0.0001, which covered over 98% of repertoires. The TCS score was defined as F50 (clonal expansion) divided by E x V (chaos), with BLOSUM62-based TCRdist calculated between CDR3 peptides within each V-J. Welch's t-statistics and random forest reduced around 520 V-J features to roughly 13, which were used in a naive Bayes classifier (R e1071). Through fastp at Q25 and MiXCR, TCRdb rebuilt clones from the public reads, retaining in-frame beta chains. Each CDR3 protein gets just one entry, which takes the most common genes and DNA from the rows behind it. TCRdb's processing, not the authors', yielded these V and J calls. The sample table records about 350,000 distinct CDR3 sequences; around a sixth of these occur just once. Around 15% of the sample is in the top ten clones.

The data were obtained in a study of T cells in Graves' hyperthyroidism and ophthalmopathy (dated by TCRdb to between 2018 and 2020). Context from the whole study: Peripheral blood was collected at initial diagnosis, before any treatment. To identify TCR V-J signatures that set the groups apart, the researchers used a discovery cohort of 100 or so patients, made up of about 44 with Graves' ophthalmopathy and about 59 with stable Graves' hyperthyroidism. An independent validation cohort of around 19 hyperthyroidism patients and 17 patients who later progressed to ophthalmopathy tested prospective prediction of ophthalmopathy. The roughly 91 discovery patients were randomly divided into training and test sets at a 7:3 ratio. The study also compared thyroid tissue and blood T-cell repertoires from about six Graves' hyperthyroidism patients. After sampling, hyperthyroidism patients received methimazole starting at 30 mg daily, and ophthalmopathy patients received high-dose intravenous methylprednisolone. The paper describes TCR Vbeta CDR3 sequencing of more than 120 peripheral blood samples, made up of around 41 ophthalmopathy patients, around 73 hyperthyroidism patients and roughly 17 progressor patients. Overall study results and their limits: Sample size was not statistically predetermined, and investigators were not blinded to group allocation. Most expanded thyroid clonotypes (frequency above 0.001) were also found in blood, which suggests that blood repertoires may mirror thyroid immune responses. In validation, progression to ophthalmopathy was predicted by the model with 70.59% sensitivity and 72.22% specificity, a median of around 5.9 months before onset. A 13 V-J signature model separated ophthalmopathy from stable hyperthyroidism, with about 88% sensitivity and approximately 81% specificity in cross-validation and 80%/75% in testing.

Its CDR3 holds 16 amino acids, cysteine through phenylalanine. Left in the record is the CDR3 DNA by itself, 48 bases read in frame from the first base. CDR1 SGHDN and CDR2 FVKESK were looked up in the germline V gene. The germline ends are 14 bases apart after V is trimmed by 0 bases and J by 3 bases. Moderately to severely active disease, a Clinical Activity Score of at least 3, a NOSPECS grade of at least 4, and a duration under 3 months were present in ophthalmopathy patients. Any patient with an uncontrolled infection, another autoimmune disease, pregnancy or lactation was excluded. Diagnoses were based on clinical symptoms, serum thyroxine and TRAb, thyroid ultrasound and orbital computed tomography. PBMCs were isolated from roughly 10 ml of fresh peripheral blood by Ficoll-Paque density gradient centrifugation. Trizol reagent was used to extract total RNA, and RNA quality was then checked on an Agilent 2100 Bioanalyzer.

The clonotype comes from a woman between 40 and 50 years old with Graves' ophthalmopathy. Sequencing was carried out using blood. The sequence is built from TRBV14 and TRBJ1-2; a tentative D match to TRBD1 spans 6 bases. In nucleotides, the sequence is TGTGCCAGCAGCCAAGAGGGGGCAACCAGGGACTATGGCTACACCTTC. Its protein is CASSQEGATRDYGYTF.